The 17 T cell receptor beta chains in this list originate from one sample, sequenced in a study of T cells after yellow fever vaccination. MiXCR, run by TCRdb on the 5' RACE reads, gives a single entry per CDR3 protein. Seen here are about 320,000 distinct CDR3 sequences, approximately 12% observed once, and the top ten hold 2.5% to 4%. The sequencing used CD4+ T cells sorted from PBMCs, collected 45 days after the yellow fever booster vaccination. Receptor source: a young man who received the YFV17D yellow fever vaccine.

This clonotype appeared a few times. The V call is TRBV9, the J call TRBJ2-2, with 7 nucleotides matching TRBD1. V was pared by 4 bases and J by 0 bases, with 6 bases of the junction left unmatched. Germline V gives CDR1 SGDLS, CDR2 YYNGEE. The CDR3 totals 16 residues. The chain's CDR3 is CASSLRGLANTGELFF. CDR3 DNA sequence: TGTGCCAGCAGCTTGAGGGGGCTTGCGAACACCGGGGAGCTGTTTTTT.

The chain joins TRBV11-3 to TRBJ2-3, with TRBD2 matching 10 bases. V dropped 5 bases and J dropped 2; count of bases not matched to a gene: 10. Germline lookup yields CDR1 SGHNT and CDR2 YENEEA. This CDR3 region has 17 residues. CDR3 DNA: TGTGCCAGCAGCCCATCTCTGACTAGCGGGTCCACAGATACGCAGTATTTT. It yields the protein CASSPSLTSGSTDTQYF.

The chain couples TRBV15 to TRBJ1-5; possible D gene TRBD1, 6 bases. V lost 4 bases and J lost 7, with 11 bases in between. CDR1 and CDR2 (germline): LNHNV, YYDKDF (reference sequence). This CDR3 has 13 amino acids. The CDR3 DNA reads TGTGCCACCAGCACACAGGGTTGGCAGCCCCAGCATTTT. Encoded protein: CATSTQGWQPQHF.

V and J are TRBV7-9 and TRBJ1-6; perhaps TRBD1 as D (5 bases). The CDR3 is 16 residues long. Trimming left V 5 bases short and J 9 bases short, with 20 bases between. Germline assignment: CDR1 SEHNR and CDR2 FQNEAQ (reference sequence). DNA for the CDR3: TGTGCCAGCAGCCCCTTCAAACCCGGGGCGACTTCACCCCTCCACTTT. It codes for CASSPFKPGATSPLHF.

This clonotype occurred a few times. V and J are TRBV12-3 or TRBV12-4 and TRBJ2-2; D ambiguous. The CDR3 totals 12 residues. V was pared by 1 base and J by 9 bases, with 6 bases between. CDR3: CASSLERRELFF. CDR3 DNA sequence: TGTGCCAGCAGTTTAGAAAGACGGGAGCTGTTTTTT.

In DNA form, the CDR3 reads TGTGCCAGCTCACCAATATCAGGACTAGCGGGGGGAGGCGAGCAGTACTTC. This gives the protein CASSPISGLAGGGEQYF. The chain has TRBV18 and TRBJ2-7; 14 bases line up with TRBD2. Germline V lookup: CDR1 KGHSH, CDR2 LQKENI. The CDR3 totals 17 residues. V was pared by 2 bases and J by 6 bases, with 9 bases of the junction left unmatched.

This clonotype was recorded at least ten times. The chain links TRBV5-4 to TRBJ2-6; D may be TRBD1 (5 bases). Trimming removed 3 bases at V and 0 bases at J, with 7 bases between. Germline V gives CDR1 SGHNT, CDR2 YYREEE (reference sequence). This CDR3 contains 15 residues. This CDR3 reads CASSSRDSGANVLTF. CDR3 coding DNA: TGTGCCAGCAGCTCCAGGGACTCTGGGGCCAACGTCCTGACTTTC.

J is TRBJ1-5 and V is TRBV6-6, with D perhaps matching TRBD1 (5 bases). CDR3 length equals 16 residues. Germline-derived CDR1 and CDR2 are MNHNY and SVGAGI (reference sequence). V was clipped by 5 bases and J by 2 bases, with 16 bases between them. Written as DNA, the CDR3 is TGTGCCAGCAGTGCAGGGCCGAGGGGTGGCAATCAGCCCCAGCATTTT. This codes for CASSAGPRGGNQPQHF.

The chain links TRBV5-1 to TRBJ2-5; TRBD2 agrees at 9 bases. Trimming removed 4 bases from V and 1 base from J; junction bases left unmatched: 11. CDR1 and CDR2 from the germline V gene are SGHRS and YFSETQ. This CDR3 is built from 17 residues. The CDR3 region has the DNA TGCGCCAGCAGCCGGACCTCTAGCGGGGCGCCCCAAGAGACCCAGTACTTC. Its protein is CASSRTSSGAPQETQYF.

This clonotype has a handful of counts. The CDR3 bases are TGTGCCAGCACATTTTCAGGGGAGAACACTGAAGCTTTCTTT. The encoded protein is CASTFSGENTEAFF. The chain employs TRBV2 and TRBJ1-1; weak D call: TRBD1 (6 bases). Germline CDR1 SNHLY, CDR2 FYNNEI. CDR3 length equals 14 residues. Trimming pared 7 bases from V and 1 base from J, leaving 13 bases between.

V and J are TRBV19 and TRBJ1-4; D might be TRBD1 (5 bases). V lost 4 bases and J lost 4, with 16 bases in between. This CDR3 contains 16 residues. Looked up from germline, CDR1 is LNHDA and CDR2 is SQIVND (reference sequence). CDR3 region: CASSTVQASYNEKLFF. The CDR3 nucleotides read TGTGCCAGTAGTACGGTACAGGCATCGTATAATGAAAAACTGTTTTTT.

The rearrangement uses TRBV28 and TRBJ1-2, with D perhaps TRBD1 (6 bases). CDR3 length: 15 residues. Trimming shortened V by 5 bases and J by 6 bases, and 19 bases separated the two germline ends. Germline assignment: CDR1 MDHEN and CDR2 SYDVKM. This CDR3 reads CASSPHGGEGDGYTF. CDR3 coding DNA: TGTGCCAGCAGTCCCCACGGGGGTGAGGGGGATGGCTACACCTTC.

This clonotype was recorded a few times. V is TRBV6-2 or TRBV6-3 and J is TRBJ2-7; D is tentatively TRBD1 or TRBD2 (5 bases each). The CDR3 runs to 14 residues. The V and J ends lost 2 bases and 5 bases respectively, with 13 bases between them. Germline lookup yields CDR1 MNHEY and CDR2 SVGEGT. CDR3 sequence reads: CASSYAGTTDEQYF. The CDR3 bases are TGTGCCAGCAGTTACGCAGGGACGACAGACGAGCAGTACTTC.

This clonotype was picked up a small number of times. The rearrangement uses TRBV12-5 and TRBJ2-1; tentatively, D is TRBD1 or TRBD2 (5 bases each). The CDR3 has 15 residues. The V and J ends lost 2 bases and 10 bases respectively, with 18 bases between them. CDR1 is LGHNT and CDR2 is FRNRAP in the germline V gene. The chain's CDR3 is CASGLPPPLGDEQFF. CDR3 in DNA: TGTGCTAGTGGTTTGCCACCTCCTCTGGGGGACGAGCAGTTCTTC.

This clonotype was seen a few times. The genes are TRBV12-3 or TRBV12-4 and TRBJ2-1, with D unclear. This CDR3 comprises 14 residues. V was pared by 5 bases and J by 1 base, with 9 bases between. The CDR3 nucleotides read TGTGCCAGCAGTGCGACCCTTTCCTACAATGAGCAGTTCTTC. This codes for CASSATLSYNEQFF.

This clonotype has a count of ten or more. The CDR3 bases are TGTGCCAGCAGCGTAGAGGTAGCCGGGGAGCTGTTTTTT. Translating it yields CASSVEVAGELFF. The chain couples TRBV9 to TRBJ2-2, with unresolved D. The CDR3 length is 13 residues. V was pared by 0 bases and J by 6 bases, with 6 bases between. Germline CDR1 SGDLS, CDR2 YYNGEE.

The CDR3 loop is CSASFGGGRIEKLFF. DNA for the CDR3: TGCAGTGCTAGTTTCGGAGGGGGCAGGATTGAAAAACTGTTTTTT. The chain couples TRBV20-1 to TRBJ1-4; 7 positions match TRBD1. This CDR3 has 15 residues. Germline values: CDR1 DFQATT, CDR2 SNEGSKA (reference sequence). Trimming at V came to 3 bases and at J to 7 bases, leaving 11 bases not matched to a gene.